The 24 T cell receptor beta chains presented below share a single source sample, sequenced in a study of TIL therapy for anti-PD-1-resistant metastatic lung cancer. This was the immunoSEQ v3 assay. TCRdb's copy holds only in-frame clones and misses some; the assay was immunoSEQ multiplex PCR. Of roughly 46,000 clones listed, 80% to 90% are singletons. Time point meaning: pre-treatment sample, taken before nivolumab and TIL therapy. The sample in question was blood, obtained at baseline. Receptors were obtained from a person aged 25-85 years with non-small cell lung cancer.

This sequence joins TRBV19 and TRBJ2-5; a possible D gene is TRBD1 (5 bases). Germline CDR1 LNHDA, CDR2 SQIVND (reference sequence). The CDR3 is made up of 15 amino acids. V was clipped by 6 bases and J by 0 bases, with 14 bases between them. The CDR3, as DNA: TGTGCCAGTAGCCCGGACATGCGGTACCAAGAGACCCAGTACTTC. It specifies CASSPDMRYQETQYF.

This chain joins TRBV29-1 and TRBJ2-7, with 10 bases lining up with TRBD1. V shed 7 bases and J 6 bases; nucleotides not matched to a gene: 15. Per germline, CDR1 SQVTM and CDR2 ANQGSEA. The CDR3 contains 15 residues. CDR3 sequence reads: CSAKAAGDRGSEQYF. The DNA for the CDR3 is TGCAGCGCCAAAGCGGCCGGGGACAGGGGATCCGAGCAGTACTTC.

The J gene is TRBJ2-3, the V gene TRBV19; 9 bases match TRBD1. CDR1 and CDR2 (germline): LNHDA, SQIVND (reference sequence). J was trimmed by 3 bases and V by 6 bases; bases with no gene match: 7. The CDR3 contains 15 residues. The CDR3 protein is CASSDQGQGTDTQYF. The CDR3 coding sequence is TGTGCCAGTAGCGACCAGGGACAGGGAACAGATACGCAGTATTTT. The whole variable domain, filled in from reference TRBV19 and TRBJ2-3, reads DGGITQSPKYLFRKEGQNVTLSCEQNLNHDAMYWYRQDPGQGLRLIYYSQIVNDFQKGDIAEGYSVSREKKESFPLTVTSAQKNPTAFYLCASSDQGQGTDTQYFGPGTRLTVL.

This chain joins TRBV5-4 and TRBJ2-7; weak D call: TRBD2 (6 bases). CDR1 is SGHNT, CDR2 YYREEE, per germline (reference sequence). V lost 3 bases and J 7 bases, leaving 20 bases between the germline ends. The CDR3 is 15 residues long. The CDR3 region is CASSWAAEGIGEQYF. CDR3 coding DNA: TGTGCCAGCAGCTGGGCGGCGGAGGGGATTGGAGAGCAGTACTTC. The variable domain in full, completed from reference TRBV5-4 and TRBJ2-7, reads ETGVTQSPTHLIKTRGQQVTLRCSSQSGHNTVSWYQQALGQGPQFIFQYYREEENGRGNFPPRFSGLQFPNYSSELNVNALELDDSALYLCASSWAAEGIGEQYFGPGTRLTVT.

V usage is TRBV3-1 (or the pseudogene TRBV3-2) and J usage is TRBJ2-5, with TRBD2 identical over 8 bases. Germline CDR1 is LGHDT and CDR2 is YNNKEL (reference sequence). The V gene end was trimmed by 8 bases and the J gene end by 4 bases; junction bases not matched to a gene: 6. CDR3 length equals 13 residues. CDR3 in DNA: TGTGCCAGCTCTCCAAGCGGGGGAGAGACCCAGTACTTC. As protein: CASSPSGGETQYF.

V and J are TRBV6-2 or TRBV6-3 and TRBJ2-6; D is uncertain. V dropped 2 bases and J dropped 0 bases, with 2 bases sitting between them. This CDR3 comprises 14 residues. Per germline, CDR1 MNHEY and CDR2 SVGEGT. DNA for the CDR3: TGTGCCAGCAGTTACAACTCTGGGGCCAACGTCCTGACTTTC. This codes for CASSYNSGANVLTF.

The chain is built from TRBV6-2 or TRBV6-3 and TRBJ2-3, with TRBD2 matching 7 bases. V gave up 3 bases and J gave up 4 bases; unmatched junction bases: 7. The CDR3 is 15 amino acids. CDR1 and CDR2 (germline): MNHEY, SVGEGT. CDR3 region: CASSYFQGGADTQYF. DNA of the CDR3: TGTGCCAGCAGTTATTTCCAGGGAGGGGCAGATACGCAGTATTTT.

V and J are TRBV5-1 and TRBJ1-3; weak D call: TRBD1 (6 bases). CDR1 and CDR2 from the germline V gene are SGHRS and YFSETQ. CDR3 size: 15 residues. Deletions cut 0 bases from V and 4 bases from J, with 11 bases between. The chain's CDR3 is CASSLDNTGGNTIYF. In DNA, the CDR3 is TGCGCCAGCAGCTTGGACAATACAGGGGGAAACACCATATATTTT.

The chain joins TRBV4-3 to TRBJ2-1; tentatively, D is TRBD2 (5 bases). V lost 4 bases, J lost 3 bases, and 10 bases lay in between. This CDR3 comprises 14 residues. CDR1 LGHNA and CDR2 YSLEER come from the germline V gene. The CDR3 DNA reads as TGCGCCAGCAGCCTCGGGATCCTCTACAATGAGCAGTTCTTC. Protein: CASSLGILYNEQFF.

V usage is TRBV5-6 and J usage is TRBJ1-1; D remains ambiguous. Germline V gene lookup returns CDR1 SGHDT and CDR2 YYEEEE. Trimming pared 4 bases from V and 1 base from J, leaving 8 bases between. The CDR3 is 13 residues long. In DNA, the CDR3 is TGTGCCAGCAGCGTGGGTGGGAACACTGAAGCTTTCTTT. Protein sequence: CASSVGGNTEAFF.

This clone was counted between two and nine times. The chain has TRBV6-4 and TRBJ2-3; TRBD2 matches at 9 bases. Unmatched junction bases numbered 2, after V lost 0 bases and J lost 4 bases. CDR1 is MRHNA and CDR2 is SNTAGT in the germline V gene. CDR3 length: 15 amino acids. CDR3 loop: CASSDSRGGSDTQYF. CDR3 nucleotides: TGTGCCAGCAGTGACTCGCGGGGGGGGTCAGATACGCAGTATTTT.

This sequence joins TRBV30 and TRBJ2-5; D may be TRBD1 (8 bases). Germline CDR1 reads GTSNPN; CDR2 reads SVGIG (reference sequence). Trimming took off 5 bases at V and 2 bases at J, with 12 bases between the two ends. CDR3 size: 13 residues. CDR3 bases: TGTGCCTGGGACAGGGGAGGGCAAGAGACCCAGTACTTC. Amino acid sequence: CAWDRGGQETQYF.

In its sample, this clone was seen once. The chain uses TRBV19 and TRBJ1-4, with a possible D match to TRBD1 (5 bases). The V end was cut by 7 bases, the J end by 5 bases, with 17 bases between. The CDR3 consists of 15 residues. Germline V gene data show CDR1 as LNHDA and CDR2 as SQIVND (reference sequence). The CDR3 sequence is CASKGGDHGNEKLFF. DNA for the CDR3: TGTGCCAGTAAAGGAGGGGACCATGGGAATGAAAAACTGTTTTTT.

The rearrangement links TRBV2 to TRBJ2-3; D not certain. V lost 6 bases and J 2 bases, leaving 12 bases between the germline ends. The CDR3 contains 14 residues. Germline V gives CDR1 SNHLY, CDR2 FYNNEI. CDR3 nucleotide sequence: TGTGCCAGCAGCTTGACCCTCCCCACAGATACGCAGTATTTT. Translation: CASSLTLPTDTQYF.

Here the CDR3 reads CASSLAGAVDTQYF. The CDR3 bases are TGTGCCAGCAGCTTAGCAGGGGCGGTAGATACGCAGTATTTT. V is TRBV7-3 and J is TRBJ2-3; possible D gene TRBD1, 6 bases. The CDR3 contains 14 residues. The ends were cut back, 2 bases at V and 5 bases at J, with 11 bases in the middle. In germline, CDR1 is SGHTA, CDR2 FQGTGA. The complete variable domain, with remaining parts taken from reference TRBV7-3 and TRBJ2-3, reads GAGVSQTPSNKVTEKGKYVELRCDPISGHTALYWYRQSLGQGPEFLIYFQGTGAADDSGLPNDRFFAVRPEGSVSTLKIQRTERGDSAVYLCASSLAGAVDTQYFGPGTRLTVL.

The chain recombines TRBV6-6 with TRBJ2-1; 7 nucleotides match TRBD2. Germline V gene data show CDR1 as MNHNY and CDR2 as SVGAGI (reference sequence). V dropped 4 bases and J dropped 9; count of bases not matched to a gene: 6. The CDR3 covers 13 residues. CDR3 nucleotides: TGTGCCAGCAGTTCCCGGGAGGTTGGTGAGCAGTTCTTC. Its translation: CASSSREVGEQFF.

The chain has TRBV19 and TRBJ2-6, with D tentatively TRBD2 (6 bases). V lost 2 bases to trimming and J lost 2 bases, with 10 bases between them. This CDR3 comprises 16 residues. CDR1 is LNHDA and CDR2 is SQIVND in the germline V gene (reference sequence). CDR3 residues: CASSIWRGAGANVLTF. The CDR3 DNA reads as TGTGCCAGTAGTATATGGAGGGGCGCTGGGGCCAACGTCCTGACTTTC.

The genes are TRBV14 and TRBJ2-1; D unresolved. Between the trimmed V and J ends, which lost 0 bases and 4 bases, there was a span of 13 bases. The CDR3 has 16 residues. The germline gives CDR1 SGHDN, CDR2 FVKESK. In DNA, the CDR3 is TGTGCCAGCAGCCAAGAAAAGGCGCGTCCTTACAATGAGCAGTTCTTC. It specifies CASSQEKARPYNEQFF.

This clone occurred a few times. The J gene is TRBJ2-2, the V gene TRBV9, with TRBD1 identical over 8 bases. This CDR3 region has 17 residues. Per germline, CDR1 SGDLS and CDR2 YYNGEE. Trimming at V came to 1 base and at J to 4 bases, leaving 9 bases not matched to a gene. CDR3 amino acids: CASSVRGQGAGTGELFF. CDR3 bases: TGTGCCAGCAGCGTACGCGGTCAGGGGGCCGGCACCGGGGAGCTGTTTTTT.

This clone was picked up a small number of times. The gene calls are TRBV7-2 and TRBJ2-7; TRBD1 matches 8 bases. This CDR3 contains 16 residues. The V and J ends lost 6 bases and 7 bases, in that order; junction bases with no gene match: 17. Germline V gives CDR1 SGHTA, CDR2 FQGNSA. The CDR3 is CASRPFAQGESGEQYF. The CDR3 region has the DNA TGTGCCAGCAGACCTTTCGCACAGGGGGAGTCGGGGGAGCAGTACTTC.

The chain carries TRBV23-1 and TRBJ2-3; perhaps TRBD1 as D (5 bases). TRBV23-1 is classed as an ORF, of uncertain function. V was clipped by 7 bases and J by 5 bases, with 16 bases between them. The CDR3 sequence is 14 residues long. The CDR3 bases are TGCGCCAGCACTCTAGGAAGGGGTGGAGATACGCAGTATTTT. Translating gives CASTLGRGGDTQYF.

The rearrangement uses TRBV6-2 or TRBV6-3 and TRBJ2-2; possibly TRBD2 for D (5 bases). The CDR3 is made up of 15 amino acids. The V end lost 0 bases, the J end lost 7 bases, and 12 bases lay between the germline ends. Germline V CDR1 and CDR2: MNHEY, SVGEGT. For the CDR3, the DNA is TGTGCCAGCAGTTACTCAGAGGGCTCGGTCGGGGAGCTGTTTTTT. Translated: CASSYSEGSVGELFF.

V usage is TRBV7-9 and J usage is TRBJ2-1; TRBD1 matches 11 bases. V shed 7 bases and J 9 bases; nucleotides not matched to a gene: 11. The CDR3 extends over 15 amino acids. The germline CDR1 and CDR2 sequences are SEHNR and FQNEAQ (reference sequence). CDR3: CASTPGTGGSGEQFF. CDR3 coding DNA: TGTGCCAGCACTCCTGGGACAGGGGGGTCGGGTGAGCAGTTCTTC.

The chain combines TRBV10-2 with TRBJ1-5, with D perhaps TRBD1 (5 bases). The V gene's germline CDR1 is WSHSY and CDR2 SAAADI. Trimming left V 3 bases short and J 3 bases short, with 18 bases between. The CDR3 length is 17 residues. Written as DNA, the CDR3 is TGCGCCAGCAGTGAACCCAGGGAGGTGTCGGTCAATCAGCCCCAGCATTTT. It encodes CASSEPREVSVNQPQHF.